This T cell receptor (beta chain) is drawn from a study of cytomegalovirus exposure and HLA in healthy donors. General observations from the study: Some V segments (TRBV6-2 and TRBV6-3 among them) were excluded as indistinguishable.

Use of 60 Vbeta and 13 Jbeta primers characterized the PCR. Measured with immunoSEQ multiplex PCR; TCRdb has only the in-frame clones, and not every one. The sample lists some 150,000 clones; roughly 80% were seen once. About this clone itself: Its antigen is undetermined.

With 2 bases removed from V and 2 bases from J, the gap between germline ends came to 16 bases. The CDR3 loop spans 17 amino acids. Per germline, CDR1 WNHNN and CDR2 SYGVQD (reference sequence). Sequencing was done on a sample of PBMCs. This sequence joins TRBV10-1 and TRBJ2-1; D may be TRBD2 (7 bases). The receptor was derived from a man between 25 and 39 years old in good health and CMV-seronegative. The CDR3 reads CASSEVSRGLPYNEQFF. The CDR3 DNA sequence: TGCGCCAGCAGTGAGGTGTCGCGGGGGCTTCCCTACAATGAGCAGTTCTTC.